This T cell receptor beta chain was obtained from a study of shared clonotypes between healthy human individuals. The CDR3 has 16 residues. V lost 0 bases and J lost 8; bases outside the gene matches: 10. Germline CDR1 is SGHRS and CDR2 is YFSETQ. CD8 cells regarded as naive lacked CD45RO, were positively chosen for CCR7, and omitted terminally differentiated effector memory CD45RA+ cells. Data came from immunoSEQ multiplex PCR; TCRdb stores just in-frame clones and leaves some out. Of 760,000 or so clones in the sample, around 96% were seen once. The specimen was naive CD8+ T cells sorted from blood. This sequence was found in a man aged 25 to 40 in good health. The rearrangement uses TRBV5-1 and TRBJ2-1, with 8 bases matching TRBD2. This CDR3 reads CASSLAVAGIPHEQFF. CDR3 DNA sequence: TGCGCCAGCAGCTTGGCCGTAGCGGGGATCCCCCATGAGCAGTTCTTC.